These 28 T cell receptor beta chains came from one sample sequenced in a study of identical twins. MiXCR, run by TCRdb on the 5' RACE reads, gives a single entry per CDR3 protein. The sample shows around 490,000 distinct CDR3 sequences, more than 20% of them seen only once. In addition, the sample was reused for a study of yellow fever vaccine responses in identical twins.

Sequences were obtained from CD4+ T cells sorted from blood. Receptors were obtained from a young woman in good health.

The chain joins TRBV13 to TRBJ2-7; D possibly matches TRBD1 or TRBD2 (7 bases each). Looked up from germline, CDR1 is PRHDT and CDR2 is FYEKMQ (reference sequence). The CDR3 is 15 amino acids. V lost 5 bases and J 3 bases, leaving 17 bases between the germline ends. As DNA, the CDR3 is TGTGCCAGCAGCCAGGGGGGGGCGAAATTCTACGAGCAGTACTTC. Protein product: CASSQGGAKFYEQYF.

The sample holds a few counts of this clonotype. The gene calls are TRBV20-1 and TRBJ1-1, with 7 bases lining up with TRBD1. Unmatched junction bases numbered 2, after V lost 1 base and J lost 0 bases. The CDR3 is 14 residues long. CDR1 DFQATT and CDR2 SNEGSKA come from the germline V gene (reference sequence). CDR3 nucleotide sequence: TGCAGTGCTAGAGTCGACAGGGTGAACACTGAAGCTTTCTTT. It yields the protein CSARVDRVNTEAFF.

This clonotype was seen more than once but under ten times. The rearrangement joins TRBV6-1 to TRBJ1-2; 10 nucleotides match TRBD1. The CDR3 is made up of 14 amino acids. Germline V gene sequence: CDR1 MNHNS, CDR2 SASEGT. J gave up 4 bases and V 4 bases, and 3 bases lay outside the gene matches. Here the CDR3 reads CASSGQGAIYGYTF. The DNA of the CDR3 is TGTGCCAGCAGTGGACAGGGGGCTATCTATGGCTACACCTTC.

This clonotype was seen only a few times. Here the CDR3 reads CASSFRDRGETEAFF. The CDR3, as DNA: TGTGCCAGCAGCTTCCGGGACAGGGGGGAAACTGAAGCTTTCTTT. The chain joins TRBV12-3 or TRBV12-4 to TRBJ1-1, with 11 bases fitting TRBD1. CDR3 length: 15 residues. V was pared by 6 bases and J by 5 bases, with 8 bases of the junction left unmatched.

This clonotype has more than one count but fewer than ten. The chain joins TRBV20-1 to TRBJ1-1; D unresolved. CDR1 is DFQATT and CDR2 is SNEGSKA in the germline V gene (reference sequence). This CDR3 has 11 residues. Trimming pared 5 bases from V and 9 bases from J, leaving 13 bases between. This chain's CDR3 is CSALTRGKAFF. DNA of the CDR3: TGCAGTGCTTTAACACGTGGCAAAGCTTTCTTT.

This clonotype turned up a few times. The chain employs TRBV5-1 and TRBJ1-4; D unclear. Deletions cut 0 bases from V and 3 bases from J, with 6 bases between. The CDR3 consists of 14 residues. CDR1 and CDR2 from the germline V gene are SGHRS and YFSETQ. The CDR3 loop reads CASSLVSANEKLFF. Here the CDR3 DNA reads TGCGCCAGCAGCTTGGTGTCAGCTAATGAAAAACTGTTTTTT.

This chain uses TRBV7-6 with TRBJ2-7, with D possibly matching TRBD1 (6 bases). V was trimmed by 5 bases and J by 1 base, leaving 12 bases between them. CDR1 and CDR2 from the germline V gene are SGHVS and FNYEAQ. The CDR3 runs 14 residues. CDR3 sequence reads: CASSNRDISYEQYF. The CDR3 coding sequence is TGTGCCAGCAGCAACCGGGACATTTCCTACGAGCAGTACTTC.

The chain has TRBV10-3 and TRBJ2-1, with 9 positions matching TRBD2. Germline CDR1 is ENHRY and CDR2 is SYGVKD. The CDR3 loop spans 15 amino acids. The V gene end was trimmed by 6 bases and the J gene end by 4 bases; junction bases not matched to a gene: 7. DNA for the CDR3: TGTGCCATCAGCTTAGCGGGAGAAGGGTACAATGAGCAGTTCTTC. Its translation: CAISLAGEGYNEQFF.

The J gene is TRBJ2-1, the V gene TRBV6-5; possibly TRBD2 for D (6 bases). CDR3 length equals 17 residues. Deletions cut 2 bases from V and 2 bases from J, with 16 bases between. Germline CDR1 MNHEY, CDR2 SVGAGI. The chain's CDR3 is CASSYRRAGFTYNEQFF. The CDR3 bases are TGTGCCAGCAGTTACAGGAGGGCCGGGTTCACCTACAATGAGCAGTTCTTC.

The table lists this clonotype with a few counts. The rearrangement joins TRBV12-3 or TRBV12-4 to TRBJ1-1; D is uncertain. Trimming cost V 3 bases and J 5 bases, with 7 bases left between them. The length of the CDR3 is 12 residues. The CDR3 bases are TGTGCCAGCAGTTTTGGATTTACTGAAGCTTTCTTT. Residues: CASSFGFTEAFF.

This clonotype was counted between two and nine times. The rearrangement uses TRBV6-5 and TRBJ1-3; maybe TRBD1 (6 bases). Germline CDR1 and CDR2: MNHEY and SVGAGI. The CDR3 loop spans 15 amino acids. Trimming took 4 bases from V and 0 from J, leaving 10 bases between them. CDR3 loop: CASSFGQTSGNTIYF. The CDR3 coding sequence is TGTGCCAGCAGTTTTGGACAGACCTCTGGAAACACCATATATTTT.

The chain carries TRBV20-1 and TRBJ2-7, with a tentative D call TRBD2 (5 bases). The V gene lost 0 bases and the J gene lost 7 bases, with 19 bases spanning the gap. The CDR3 contains 15 residues. Germline V gene data show CDR1 as DFQATT and CDR2 as SNEGSKA (reference sequence). CDR3 region: CSARDPLRAPLEQYF. In DNA, the CDR3 is TGCAGTGCTAGAGATCCCCTGCGGGCCCCCTTGGAGCAGTACTTC.

This chain joins TRBV7-9 and TRBJ2-5, with D perhaps TRBD2 (8 bases). The CDR3 has 18 amino acids. Per germline, CDR1 SEHNR and CDR2 FQNEAQ (reference sequence). Trimming took 11 bases from V and 3 from J, leaving 31 bases between them. In nucleotides, the CDR3 is TGTGCCTTCTGGCCGGGACAGCCCGCCGGGACTAGAAAAGAGACCCAGTACTTC. Amino acids: CAFWPGQPAGTRKETQYF.

This clonotype was detected a few times. This sequence joins TRBV6-5 and TRBJ2-7; 8 nucleotides match TRBD1. The CDR3 sequence is 17 residues long. CDR1 is MNHEY, CDR2 SVGAGI, per germline. The J segment lost 6 bases and the V segment lost 4 bases, leaving 17 bases of the junction unmatched. CDR3 region: CASSSRRGQVETLEQYF. Written as DNA, the CDR3 is TGTGCCAGCAGTTCGCGTAGGGGACAGGTGGAAACCCTCGAGCAGTACTTC.

The V and J genes are TRBV13 and TRBJ2-3, with 10 bases that match TRBD2. Germline V gene sequence: CDR1 PRHDT, CDR2 FYEKMQ (reference sequence). The CDR3 has 16 amino acids. Germline trimming cut 4 bases from V and 10 bases from J; bases unmatched to any gene: 14. CDR3 coding DNA: TGTGCCAGCAGCTCCCTCTCTAGCGGGAGTTACTATTCGCAGTATTTT. Its protein is CASSSLSSGSYYSQYF.

J is TRBJ1-1 and V is TRBV29-1; D unclear. The CDR3 spans 11 residues. V was trimmed by 6 bases and J by 1 base, leaving 6 bases between them. Germline CDR1 reads SQVTM; CDR2 reads ANQGSEA. CDR3 loop: CSVHGNTEAFF. CDR3 bases: TGCAGCGTCCACGGGAACACTGAAGCTTTCTTT.

The chain employs TRBV2 and TRBJ2-2; the D gene is possibly TRBD2 (6 bases). Trimming took off 6 bases at V and 8 bases at J, with 13 bases between the two ends. Per germline, CDR1 SNHLY and CDR2 FYNNEI. This CDR3 has 13 amino acids. The CDR3 protein is CASRATSSGELFF. The CDR3 nucleotides are TGTGCCAGCAGAGCAACTAGCTCTGGGGAGCTGTTTTTT.

The chain carries TRBV3-1 and TRBJ2-6; a weak D match, TRBD1 (5 bases). Germline-derived CDR1 and CDR2 are LGHDT and YNNKEL (reference sequence). V dropped 2 bases and J dropped 0 bases, with 14 bases sitting between them. The CDR3 extends over 18 amino acids. The CDR3 reads CASSQWGGKPSGANVLTF. DNA of the CDR3: TGTGCCAGCAGCCAATGGGGCGGAAAACCCTCTGGGGCCAACGTCCTGACTTTC.

Only a few counts were recorded for this clonotype. A read error may account for a junction end that differs from germline. V usage is TRBV10-3 and J usage is TRBJ2-1, with TRBD2 as a possible D gene (6 bases). Germline lookup yields CDR1 ENHRY and CDR2 SYGVKD. This CDR3 comprises 15 residues. CDR3 residues: CAISASSVSYNAQFF. Here the CDR3 DNA reads TGTGCCATCAGTGCGTCTAGCGTGTCCTACAATGCGCAGTTCTTC.

In its sample, this clonotype was seen a few times. The rearrangement links TRBV3-1 to TRBJ2-7; D unresolved. V lost 5 bases and J 0 bases, leaving 5 bases between the germline ends. Germline V gene sequence: CDR1 LGHDT, CDR2 YNNKEL (reference sequence). CDR3 length equals 12 residues. CDR3 coding DNA: TGTGCCAGCAGCGAAACCTCCTACGAGCAGTACTTC. Encoded protein: CASSETSYEQYF.

The genes are TRBV10-3 and TRBJ2-7; D unresolved. Germline lookup yields CDR1 ENHRY and CDR2 SYGVKD. The CDR3 runs 13 residues. V was clipped by 0 bases and J by 7 bases, with 10 bases between them. CDR3 DNA: TGTGCCATCAGTGAGTCGAGCGTAGGGGAGCAGTACTTC. It specifies CAISESSVGEQYF.

The genes are TRBV12-3 or TRBV12-4 and TRBJ1-6; the D gene is possibly TRBD1 (5 bases). The CDR3 extends over 14 amino acids. V gave up 6 bases and J gave up 9 bases, with 15 bases separating them. The CDR3 sequence: CASRARGNVSPLHF. The CDR3 bases are TGTGCCAGCAGGGCAAGGGGAAACGTTTCACCCCTCCACTTT.

This clonotype appeared a few times. This chain connects TRBV7-2 to TRBJ2-7, with unresolved D. CDR1 SGHTA and CDR2 FQGNSA come from the germline V gene. Trimming cost V 4 bases and J 3 bases, with 10 bases left between them. The CDR3 consists of 13 residues. The CDR3 DNA reads TGTGCCAGCAGCTCCTCCTCCCTCTACGAGCAGTACTTC. Residues: CASSSSSLYEQYF. Combining the CDR3 with reference TRBV7-2 and TRBJ2-7 gives the whole variable domain GAGVSQSPSNKVTEKGKDVELRCDPISGHTALYWYRQSLGQGLEFLIYFQGNSAPDKSGLPSDRFSAERTGGSVSTLTIQRTQQEDSAVYLCASSSSSLYEQYFGPGTRLTVT.

This clonotype was detected a few times. The chain carries TRBV20-1 and TRBJ2-2; 11 bases line up with TRBD2. Germline CDR1 is DFQATT and CDR2 is SNEGSKA (reference sequence). The CDR3 is made up of 16 amino acids. The trim removed 1 base at V and 6 bases at J, leaving 7 bases unmatched. Here the CDR3 DNA reads TGCAGTGCTAGAGGAACTAGCGGGGGTACGGCCGGGGAGCTGTTTTTT. Its translation: CSARGTSGGTAGELFF.

The chain employs TRBV7-2 and TRBJ2-5; no clear D. The germline CDR1 and CDR2 sequences are SGHTA and FQGNSA. This CDR3 contains 15 residues. The ends were cut back, 3 bases at V and 2 bases at J, with 13 bases in the middle. CDR3 protein: CASSFVISRQETQYF. The CDR3 nucleotides are TGTGCCAGCAGCTTCGTTATAAGCAGACAAGAGACCCAGTACTTC.

The chain joins TRBV10-3 to TRBJ2-3; the match to TRBD1 covers 7 bases. V gave up 11 bases and J gave up 1 base; unmatched junction bases: 9. The CDR3 spans 14 residues. Germline lookup yields CDR1 ENHRY and CDR2 SYGVKD. The CDR3 spells CAVKQGWGTDTQYF. The CDR3 bases are TGTGCCGTCAAACAGGGGTGGGGCACAGATACGCAGTATTTT.

CDR3 sequence reads: CSASLGLTYNEQFF. CDR3 DNA: TGCAGTGCTAGCCTAGGACTCACGTACAATGAGCAGTTCTTC. The rearrangement joins TRBV20-1 to TRBJ2-1; the D gene is possibly TRBD2 (5 bases). CDR3 length: 14 residues. The germline V gene has CDR1 DFQATT and CDR2 SNEGSKA (reference sequence). V was trimmed by 3 bases and J by 4 bases, leaving 13 bases between them.

The rearrangement uses TRBV7-9 and TRBJ2-1; D call uncertain. Germline V gene data show CDR1 as SEHNR and CDR2 as FQNEAQ (reference sequence). V was pared by 3 bases and J by 6 bases, with 9 bases between. This CDR3 region has 13 residues. CDR3 coding DNA: TGTGCCAGCAGCTTCAAAGGGTTCAATGAGCAGTTCTTC. Translating gives CASSFKGFNEQFF.